Sequencing of this T cell receptor (beta chain) was carried out in a study of beta chain features in type 1 diabetes. Study-wide findings and caveats: Type 1 diabetes patients had TCRB CDR3s that were shorter (moderately but significantly so) in all four CD4+ subsets.

Every donor had blood drawn once into heparin, roughly 100 mL on average. Sorting of CD4+ naive, central memory, regulatory and stem cell-like memory cells was performed via CD45RO/CCR7/CD25/CD127/CD95/CD27. The isolated RNA, all of it, was reverse transcribed, so expressed TCRB transcripts were what got sequenced. Average reads for naive, central memory and regulatory T cell samples were some 3.9 million. Sequencing was performed with immunoSEQ multiplex PCR; in TCRdb, only in-frame clones are kept and a portion is missing. The repertoire holds about 660,000 clones, with about an eighth as singletons. This clone was detected only a few times. The target antigen is unknown. Trimming shortened V by 3 bases and J by 0 bases, and 12 bases separated the two germline ends. This CDR3 is 16 amino acids long. Germline lookup yields CDR1 SGHTA and CDR2 FQGNSA.

Sequenced sample: naive CD4+ T cells from blood. The source is a man younger than 30 with type 1 diabetes. The chain recombines TRBV7-2 with TRBJ2-1; D is undetermined. In DNA, the CDR3 is TGTGCCAGCAGCTTGCGGCCGACCAACTCCTACAATGAGCAGTTCTTC. It specifies CASSLRPTNSYNEQFF.